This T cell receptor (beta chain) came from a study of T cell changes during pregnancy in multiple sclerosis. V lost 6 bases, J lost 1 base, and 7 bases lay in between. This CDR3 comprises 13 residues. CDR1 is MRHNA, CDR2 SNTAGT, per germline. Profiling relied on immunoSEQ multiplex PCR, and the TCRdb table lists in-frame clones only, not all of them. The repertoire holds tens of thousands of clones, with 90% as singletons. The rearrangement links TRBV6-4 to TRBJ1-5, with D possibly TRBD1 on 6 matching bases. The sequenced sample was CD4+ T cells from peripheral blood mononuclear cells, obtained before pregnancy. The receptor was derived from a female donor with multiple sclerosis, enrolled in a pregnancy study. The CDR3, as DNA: TGTGCCAGCAGCCAGGGGAGCAATCAGCCCCAGCATTTT. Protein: CASSQGSNQPQHF.